The TCR beta chain under discussion was sequenced for a study of T cell responses to AZD1222 COVID-19 vaccine. Points from the study as a whole: Dominant at 160-218 and 743-854, vaccine-associated CD4 TCRs also spanned spike. Seropositive at baseline were only a handful of AZD1222 recipients.

Details on this clone: Its antigen remains unknown.

Some clones are missing from TCRdb's copy, which holds only in-frame ones; the method was immunoSEQ multiplex PCR. This table holds 92,000 or so clones, around 89% found once. The specimen comprised peripheral blood, sampled on day 0 of AZD1222 vaccination. This clonotype was obtained from an adult in good health.

The CDR3 region is CASSEGWANEKLFF. CDR3 nucleotide sequence: TGCGCCAGCAGCGAGGGGTGGGCTAATGAAAAACTGTTTTTT. This rearrangement joins TRBV4-3 to TRBJ1-4; D might be TRBD1 (5 bases). In germline, CDR1 is LGHNA, CDR2 YSLEER. Trimming cost V 5 bases and J 3 bases, with 10 bases left between them. The CDR3 contains 14 residues.